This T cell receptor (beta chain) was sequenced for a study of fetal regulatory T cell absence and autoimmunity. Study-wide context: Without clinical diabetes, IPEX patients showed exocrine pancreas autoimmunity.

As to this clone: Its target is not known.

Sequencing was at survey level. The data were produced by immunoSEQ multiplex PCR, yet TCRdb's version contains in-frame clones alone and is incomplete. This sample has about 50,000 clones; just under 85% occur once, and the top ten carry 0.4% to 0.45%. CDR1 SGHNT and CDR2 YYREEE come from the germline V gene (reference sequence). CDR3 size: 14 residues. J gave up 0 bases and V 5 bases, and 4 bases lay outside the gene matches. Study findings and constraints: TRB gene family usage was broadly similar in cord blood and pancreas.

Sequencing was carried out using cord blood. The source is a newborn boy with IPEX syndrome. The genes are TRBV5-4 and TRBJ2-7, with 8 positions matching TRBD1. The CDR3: CASRPGGDSYEQYF. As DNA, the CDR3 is TGTGCCAGCAGGCCAGGGGGCGACTCCTACGAGCAGTACTTC.